The 26 T cell receptor beta chains in this list originate from one sample, sequenced in a study of beta chain features in type 1 diabetes. The isolated RNA, all of it, was reverse transcribed, so expressed TCRB transcripts were what got sequenced. Data came from immunoSEQ multiplex PCR; TCRdb stores just in-frame clones and leaves some out. The sample consists of 350,000 to 450,000 clones, about 15% of them appearing once. Source material: naive CD4+ T cells from blood. All receptors derive from a young man in good health.

There are a few counts of this clone. The chain employs TRBV18 and TRBJ2-2; 14 bases align to TRBD2. The junction had 8 bases not matched to a gene; V was cut back by 6 bases and J by 2 bases. CDR3 length equals 18 residues. In germline, CDR1 is KGHSH, CDR2 LQKENI. The CDR3 region is CASSPKGLAGGNTGELFF. CDR3 nucleotide sequence: TGTGCCAGCTCGCCTAAAGGACTAGCGGGAGGCAACACCGGGGAGCTGTTTTTT.

The gene calls are TRBV27 and TRBJ2-7; D gene unclear. CDR1 and CDR2 from the germline V gene are MNHEY and SMNVEV (reference sequence). The CDR3 length is 16 residues. Trimming removed 5 bases from V and 2 bases from J, with 19 bases in between. As DNA, the CDR3 is TGTGCCAGCAGTCCTGATGGTTTGGGGTTAACCTACGAGCAGTACGTC. Translation gives CASSPDGLGLTYEQYV.

This clone appeared a few times. The chain joins TRBV29-1 to TRBJ1-1; the D is unclear. V dropped 4 bases and J dropped 1 base, with 10 bases sitting between them. The CDR3 spans 13 residues. CDR1 SQVTM and CDR2 ANQGSEA come from the germline V gene. Here the CDR3 DNA reads TGCAGCGTTGCGAGAAAGGAGAACACTGAAGCTTTCTTT. Translated, it gives CSVARKENTEAFF.

J is TRBJ2-3 and V is TRBV21-1; no DNA check was done on the table's D call, TRBD1. TRBV21-1 represents a pseudogene. The CDR3 length is 14 residues. The CDR3 sequence is CASSKQGSADTQYF. The CDR3 DNA follows: TGTGCCAGCAGCAAACAGGGGAGCGCAGATACGCAGTATTTT.

The rearrangement links TRBV9 to TRBJ2-1; possible D gene TRBD2, 5 bases. Trimming removed 3 bases at V and 7 bases at J, with 5 bases between. The CDR3 runs 11 residues. CDR1 SGDLS and CDR2 YYNGEE come from the germline V gene. This CDR3 is CASSGGNEQFF. CDR3 in DNA: TGTGCCAGCAGCGGAGGGAATGAGCAGTTCTTC.

In its sample, this clone was seen a few times. The rearrangement links TRBV4-3 to TRBJ2-3, with 9 bases fitting TRBD1. The CDR3 has 15 residues. Germline trimming cut 4 bases from V and 1 base from J; bases unmatched to any gene: 3. Germline V lookup: CDR1 LGHNA, CDR2 YSLEER. CDR3 coding DNA: TGCGCCAGCAGCCCTACAGGGGGCCGCACAGATACGCAGTATTTT. It codes for CASSPTGGRTDTQYF.

This chain links TRBV18 with TRBJ1-5; 8 bases are shared with TRBD1. Germline V gene sequence: CDR1 KGHSH, CDR2 LQKENI. With 3 bases clipped from V and 6 bases from J, the junction kept 7 bases outside the gene matches. CDR3 length: 15 amino acids. CDR3 protein: CASSPGTGEGQPQHF. The CDR3 DNA reads TGTGCCAGCTCACCCGGGACAGGCGAGGGTCAGCCCCAGCATTTT. Drawing the rest from reference TRBV18 and TRBJ1-5, the complete variable domain is NAGVMQNPRHLVRRRGQEARLRCSPMKGHSHVYWYRQLPEEGLKFMVYLQKENIIDESGMPKERFSAEFPKEGPSILRIQQVVRGDSAAYFCASSPGTGEGQPQHFGDGTRLSIL.

The gene calls are TRBV25-1 and TRBJ1-2; perhaps TRBD1 as D (6 bases). Trimming took off 2 bases at V and 4 bases at J, with 23 bases between the two ends. The germline gives CDR1 MGHDK, CDR2 SYGVNS. The CDR3 runs 18 residues. The CDR3 spells CASSENPGGSGASYGYTF. CDR3 DNA: TGTGCCAGCAGTGAAAACCCCGGCGGGTCAGGGGCATCCTATGGCTACACCTTC.

V and J are TRBV27 and TRBJ1-3, with 8 positions matching TRBD1. This CDR3 region has 18 residues. The germline gives CDR1 MNHEY, CDR2 SMNVEV (reference sequence). Unmatched junction bases numbered 7, after V lost 0 bases and J lost 0 bases. CDR3 residues: CASSLSTTGARSGNTIYF. The CDR3 DNA sequence: TGTGCCAGCAGTTTATCGACGACAGGGGCCCGCTCTGGAAACACCATATATTTT.

The chain joins TRBV2 to TRBJ2-3; 10 bases are a match to TRBD2. The trim removed 3 bases at V and 6 bases at J, leaving 6 bases unmatched. In germline, CDR1 is SNHLY, CDR2 FYNNEI. The CDR3 has 15 residues. DNA of the CDR3: TGTGCCAGCAGTGAGCCTAGCGGGGGTGGCGATACGCAGTATTTT. This translates into CASSEPSGGGDTQYF.

This clone showed up just a few times. The chain carries TRBV4-1 and TRBJ2-1; 9 nucleotides match TRBD2. V shed 4 bases, J shed 2 bases, and the junction held 9 bases outside the gene matches. The germline CDR1 and CDR2 sequences are MGHRA and YSYEKL. The CDR3 has 17 residues. The CDR3 here is CASSPLGSGGPYNEQFF. CDR3 DNA sequence: TGCGCCAGCAGCCCCCTGGGTAGCGGGGGACCCTACAATGAGCAGTTCTTC.

This clone was counted a few times. The rearrangement uses TRBV9 and TRBJ2-1; TRBD2 agrees at 11 bases. Per the germline V gene, CDR1 is SGDLS and CDR2 is YYNGEE. This CDR3 is 16 amino acids long. With V trimmed by 0 bases and J by 5 bases, 4 bases remained unmatched. The CDR3 coding sequence is TGTGCCAGCAGCGTAGGAGGGACTAGCGGACACAATGAGCAGTTCTTC. It encodes CASSVGGTSGHNEQFF.

This clone was observed a handful of times. The chain recombines TRBV29-1 with TRBJ2-1; 11 positions agree with TRBD1. From germline, CDR1 is SQVTM and CDR2 ANQGSEA. The CDR3 consists of 14 residues. Losses at the gene ends were 6 bases for V and 9 bases for J; bases not matched to a gene: 10. The CDR3 region is CSVLGQGAGGEQFF. The CDR3 DNA reads as TGCAGCGTCCTCGGACAGGGGGCCGGCGGTGAGCAGTTCTTC.

The chain combines TRBV19 with TRBJ1-6, with 10 positions matching TRBD1. Germline V gene data show CDR1 as LNHDA and CDR2 as SQIVND (reference sequence). The CDR3 spans 14 residues. Losses at the gene ends were 6 bases for V and 10 bases for J; bases not matched to a gene: 6. The chain's CDR3 is CASRTGTGESPLHF. DNA for the CDR3: TGTGCCAGTAGGACCGGGACAGGGGAATCACCCCTCCACTTT.

The table lists this clone with a few counts. J is TRBJ2-1 and V is TRBV4-3; D gene ambiguous. The CDR3 loop spans 16 amino acids. V shed 0 bases and J shed 9 bases, with 18 bases lying between them. Germline values: CDR1 LGHNA, CDR2 YSLEER. The CDR3 loop reads CASSQEIRRGDSEQFF. The DNA of the CDR3 is TGCGCCAGCAGCCAAGAAATAAGGCGTGGGGATAGTGAGCAGTTCTTC.

The chain links TRBV25-1 to TRBJ2-3, with unresolved D. Trimming stripped 3 bases from V and 4 bases from J, with 8 bases between. The germline V gene has CDR1 MGHDK and CDR2 SYGVNS. The CDR3 has 13 residues. The CDR3 region has the DNA TGTGCCAGCAGTGATGGTGGGGCAGATACGCAGTATTTT. Translating gives CASSDGGADTQYF. The whole variable domain, filled in from reference TRBV25-1 and TRBJ2-3, reads EADIYQTPRYLVIGTGKKITLECSQTMGHDKMYWYQQDPGMELHLIHYSYGVNSTEKGDLSSESTVSRIRTEHFPLTLESARPSHTSQYLCASSDGGADTQYFGPGTRLTVL.

V and J are TRBV25-1 and TRBJ1-6; perhaps TRBD1 as D (6 bases). The germline gives CDR1 MGHDK, CDR2 SYGVNS. The CDR3 consists of 16 residues. V was shortened by 0 bases and J by 5 bases, with 11 bases between the two germline ends. The CDR3 DNA reads TGTGCCAGCAGTGAATATTCAGGGGCCGATAATTCACCCCTCCACTTT. Translation: CASSEYSGADNSPLHF. The full variable domain, rest sourced from reference TRBV25-1 and TRBJ1-6, is EADIYQTPRYLVIGTGKKITLECSQTMGHDKMYWYQQDPGMELHLIHYSYGVNSTEKGDLSSESTVSRIRTEHFPLTLESARPSHTSQYLCASSEYSGADNSPLHFGNGTRLTVT.

The V and J genes are TRBV29-1 and TRBJ1-2, with D maybe TRBD1 (6 bases). The CDR3 is made up of 11 amino acids. V was trimmed by 6 bases and J by 8 bases, leaving 13 bases between them. Germline-derived CDR1 and CDR2 are SQVTM and ANQGSEA. CDR3 in DNA: TGCAGCGTGGGACACCCACCCGGCTACACCTTC. Translation gives CSVGHPPGYTF.

A few counts support this clone. The chain uses TRBV19 and TRBJ2-7; a weak D match, TRBD1 (6 bases). The germline CDR1 and CDR2 sequences are LNHDA and SQIVND (reference sequence). The CDR3 sequence is 13 residues long. The germline V and J ends were trimmed by 5 bases and 3 bases, with 11 bases remaining between them. The CDR3 DNA reads TGTGCCAGTAGTGCGGACAGATACTACGAGCAGTACTTC. Translated, it gives CASSADRYYEQYF.

V and J are TRBV16 and TRBJ1-4; D unresolved. The length of the CDR3 is 17 residues. The germline V gene has CDR1 KGHSY and CDR2 FQNENV. Trimming pared 3 bases from V and 3 bases from J, leaving 17 bases between. CDR3 in amino acids: CASSHAIKTPANEKLFF. The CDR3 DNA reads TGTGCCAGCAGCCATGCTATCAAGACACCTGCTAATGAAAAACTGTTTTTT.

The chain links TRBV13 to TRBJ1-2, with D uncertain. The CDR3 spans 17 residues. The germline V gene has CDR1 PRHDT and CDR2 FYEKMQ (reference sequence). Trimming removed 5 bases at V and 1 base at J, with 20 bases between. The CDR3 region is CASSHNEGPRINYGYTF. CDR3 nucleotides: TGTGCCAGCAGCCACAACGAGGGTCCGCGGATTAACTATGGCTACACCTTC.

This clone appeared a few times. This chain links TRBV4-1 with TRBJ2-1; 7 nucleotides match TRBD1. The CDR3 totals 19 residues. V dropped 0 bases and J dropped 3; count of bases not matched to a gene: 14. CDR1 and CDR2 (germline): MGHRA, YSYEKL. CDR3 nucleotide sequence: TGCGCCAGCAGCCAAGATCAGGCCCTCAGGGGGAAAGGCTACAATGAGCAGTTCTTC. This encodes CASSQDQALRGKGYNEQFF.

The chain combines TRBV7-2 with TRBJ2-1; D is unclear. Germline V gives CDR1 SGHTA, CDR2 FQGNSA. The CDR3 has 13 amino acids. V lost 0 bases, J lost 9 bases, and 9 bases lay in between. The CDR3 DNA reads as TGTGCCAGCAGCTTAGCACCCCGGACTGAGCAGTTCTTC. Encoded protein: CASSLAPRTEQFF.

This chain joins TRBV7-3 and TRBJ1-1; D is unresolved. The germline V gene has CDR1 SGHTA and CDR2 FQGTGA. V lost 5 bases and J lost 6, with 13 bases in between. This CDR3 comprises 13 residues. The CDR3 is CASSPSGMAEAFF. The CDR3 coding sequence is TGTGCCAGCAGCCCATCGGGGATGGCTGAAGCTTTCTTT.

This clone turned up a few times. This sample includes further DNA sequences coding for the same CDR3. The J gene is TRBJ2-7, the V gene TRBV30, with D perhaps given as TRBD1 or TRBD2 (6 bases each). The CDR3 has 12 amino acids. CDR1 GTSNPN and CDR2 SVGIG come from the germline V gene (reference sequence). Trimming pared 2 bases from V and 4 bases from J, leaving 9 bases between. This CDR3 is CAWSRGTYEQYV. CDR3 in DNA: TGTGCCTGGAGTAGGGGGACTTACGAGCAGTACGTC.

This chain joins TRBV10-3 and TRBJ2-3; 9 nucleotides align to TRBD2. Per germline, CDR1 ENHRY and CDR2 SYGVKD. With 6 bases clipped from V and 2 bases from J, the junction kept 9 bases outside the gene matches. The CDR3 spans 16 residues. Here the CDR3 DNA reads TGTGCCATCAGCCCCGGGGCTAGCGGGAACACAGATACGCAGTATTTT. This translates into CAISPGASGNTDTQYF.